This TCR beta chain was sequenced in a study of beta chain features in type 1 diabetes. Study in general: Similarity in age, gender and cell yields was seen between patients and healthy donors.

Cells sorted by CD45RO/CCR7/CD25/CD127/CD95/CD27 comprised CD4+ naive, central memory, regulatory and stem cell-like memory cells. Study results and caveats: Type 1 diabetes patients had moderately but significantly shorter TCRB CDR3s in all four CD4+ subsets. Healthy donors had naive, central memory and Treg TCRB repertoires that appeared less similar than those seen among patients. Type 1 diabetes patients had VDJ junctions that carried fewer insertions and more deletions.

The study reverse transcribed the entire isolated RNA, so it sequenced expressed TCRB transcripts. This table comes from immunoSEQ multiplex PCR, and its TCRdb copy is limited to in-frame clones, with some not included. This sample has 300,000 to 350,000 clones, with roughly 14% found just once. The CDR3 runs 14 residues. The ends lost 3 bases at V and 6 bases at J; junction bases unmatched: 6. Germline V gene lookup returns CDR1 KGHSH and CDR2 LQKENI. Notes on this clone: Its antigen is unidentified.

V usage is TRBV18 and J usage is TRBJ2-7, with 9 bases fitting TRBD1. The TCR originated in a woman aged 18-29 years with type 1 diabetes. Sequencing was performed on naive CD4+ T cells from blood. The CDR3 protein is CASSPGQGRGEQYF. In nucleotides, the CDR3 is TGTGCCAGCTCACCGGGACAGGGTAGGGGCGAGCAGTACTTC.